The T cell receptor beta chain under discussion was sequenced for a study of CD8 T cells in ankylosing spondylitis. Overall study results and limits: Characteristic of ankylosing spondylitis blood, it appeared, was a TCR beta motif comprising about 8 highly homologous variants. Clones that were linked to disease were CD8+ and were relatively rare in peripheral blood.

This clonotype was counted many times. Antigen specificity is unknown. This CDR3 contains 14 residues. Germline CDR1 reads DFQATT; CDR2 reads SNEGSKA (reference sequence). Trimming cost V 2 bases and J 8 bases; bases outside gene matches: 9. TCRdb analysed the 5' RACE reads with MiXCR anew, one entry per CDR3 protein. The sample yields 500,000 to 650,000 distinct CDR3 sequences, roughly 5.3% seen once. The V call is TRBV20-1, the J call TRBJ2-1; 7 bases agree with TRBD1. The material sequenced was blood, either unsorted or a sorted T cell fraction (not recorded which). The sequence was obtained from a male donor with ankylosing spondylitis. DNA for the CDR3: TGCAGTGCTAGAACCTCCGGGACAGCACATGAGCAGTTCTTC. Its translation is CSARTSGTAHEQFF.